This TCR beta chain is from a study of memory CD4+ T cells and cytomegalovirus serostatus. Study summary: Donors were healthy Belgian adults, 10 or so CMV seropositive and roughly 25 seronegative. General observations from the study: 67 of 164 known CMV-associated TCRbeta sequences appeared in CD4+ memory. Suggested: most of the CMV-linked TCR signature lies in CD4+ memory cells.

The sort gate was single viable CD3+CD4+CD8-CD45RO+ cells for memory CD4+ T cells. Serostatus was set by detecting CMV pp150, pp28, p38, p52 IgG. The assay was immunoSEQ multiplex PCR, and TCRdb's table has in-frame clones only and misses some. In the table there are around 50,000 clones, under 80% of which are singletons. About this clone itself: Its antigen is undetermined.

This receptor was taken from an adult in good health and CMV-seronegative. Sequencing was performed on memory CD4+ T cells from blood.

CDR3 DNA: TGTGCCAGCTCACTCCAGTTGAACACTGAAGCTTTCTTT. This translates into CASSLQLNTEAFF. This sequence joins TRBV18 and TRBJ1-1; D uncertain. Germline V gene lookup returns CDR1 KGHSH and CDR2 LQKENI. V gave up 4 bases and J gave up 0 bases, with 6 bases separating them. The CDR3 contains 13 residues.